These 32 T cell receptor beta chains share one sample of origin, sequenced in a study of molecular identifiers for immune sequencing clone quantification (dated by TCRdb to the late 2010s). The library was obtained by PCR. Sequenced using an Illumina HiSeq 4000. The public reads were quality trimmed at Q25 with fastp and then assembled into clones with MiXCR by TCRdb, keeping productive beta chains. One record per CDR3 amino acid sequence lists the most common genes and DNA. This sample comprises fewer than 10,000 distinct CDR3 sequences, roughly 19% of them detected only once. The ten largest clones take up under 1.5% of the sample. Sequences were obtained from naive CD8+ T cells from blood, with Jurkat cell RNA spiked in. The sample's cell subset or site label is to be understood as: FACS-sorted CD8+CD4-CCR7+CD45RA+ naive T cells. These receptor sequences come from a human donor in good health. Some libraries in this study had Jurkat cell RNA spiked in.

Within the sample, this clonotype is medium-sized. The chain employs TRBV29-1 and TRBJ2-7; weak D call: TRBD1 (5 bases). Germline V gene lookup returns CDR1 SQVTM and CDR2 ANQGSEA. V lost 1 base to trimming and J lost 3 bases, with 10 bases between them. The CDR3 runs 13 residues. CDR3 protein: CSVEGGRVYEQYF. The CDR3 nucleotides are TGCAGCGTTGAAGGGGGCAGGGTCTACGAGCAGTACTTC.

This clonotype has at least ten counts. The chain joins TRBV11-2 to TRBJ2-1; 12 bases fit TRBD2. Germline CDR1 SGHAT, CDR2 FQNNGV. V was clipped by 0 bases and J by 2 bases; unmatched bases: 5. The CDR3 is 18 residues long. The CDR3 region has the DNA TGTGCCAGCAGCTTAGAAGCTAGCGGGAGGGCCCCCTACAATGAGCAGTTCTTC. Protein sequence: CASSLEASGRAPYNEQFF.

Details on this clonotype: It may be a read error: a sequence one base away is much more abundant. The chain joins TRBV7-3 to TRBJ2-6; D may be TRBD1 (5 bases). This CDR3 has 16 amino acids. Germline V gives CDR1 SGHTA, CDR2 FQGTGA. Trimming cost V 4 bases and J 3 bases, with 13 bases left between them. CDR3 amino acids: CASSSPRAHGANVLTF. In DNA form, the CDR3 reads TGTGCCAGCAGCTCCCCCAGGGCACATGGGGCCAACGTCCTGACTTTC.

This clonotype has a count of ten or more. The chain recombines TRBV4-1 with TRBJ2-5; possibly TRBD1 or TRBD2 for D (5 bases each). CDR3 length: 20 residues. Trimming took off 0 bases at V and 0 bases at J, with 23 bases between the two ends. CDR1 is MGHRA and CDR2 is YSYEKL in the germline V gene. CDR3 DNA: TGCGCCAGCAGCCAAGATCCTTTTCGGGACGTTTACGCGTACCAAGAGACCCAGTACTTC. It is translated as CASSQDPFRDVYAYQETQYF.

A remark on this clonotype: The junction and the germline gene differ at one end; a read error may be behind it. The chain uses TRBV2 and TRBJ2-3; 7 bases map to TRBD1. Germline V gene data show CDR1 as SNHLY and CDR2 as FYNNEI. This CDR3 is built from 15 residues. In DNA form, the CDR3 reads TGTGCCAACAACCGCCGGGACGAGGGGGCAGATACGCGGTATTTT. Encoded protein: CANNRRDEGADTRYF.

This clonotype is medium-sized in the sample. The rearrangement links TRBV10-3 to TRBJ2-1; 8 bases map to TRBD1. Germline CDR1 and CDR2: ENHRY and SYGVKD. The CDR3 is made up of 11 amino acids. V was clipped by 11 bases and J by 6 bases; unmatched bases: 3. CDR3 in DNA: TGTGCCGCCACAGGGGGCAATGAGCAGTTCTTC. It specifies CAATGGNEQFF.

This clonotype was observed many times. The V call is TRBV30, the J call TRBJ1-1, with 10 bases fitting TRBD1. The germline V gene has CDR1 GTSNPN and CDR2 SVGIG (reference sequence). This CDR3 spans 13 amino acids. The V segment lost 0 bases and the J segment 7 bases; nucleotides outside the gene matches: 2. The CDR3 DNA is TGTGCCTGGAGTGTCGGGACAGGGGTTGAAGCTTTCTTT. It yields the protein CAWSVGTGVEAFF.

By its share, this clonotype is medium-sized. The chain joins TRBV29-1 to TRBJ2-7; D is uncertain. V was clipped by 3 bases and J by 0 bases, with 6 bases between them. CDR3 length: 12 amino acids. CDR1 and CDR2 (germline): SQVTM, ANQGSEA. The DNA of the CDR3 is TGCAGCGTTGAGTACAGCTCCTACGAGCAGTACTTC. Its translation is CSVEYSSYEQYF.

The chain carries TRBV13 and TRBJ2-3; no firm D call. The CDR3 covers 14 residues. Germline V gene data show CDR1 as PRHDT and CDR2 as FYEKMQ (reference sequence). The ends were cut back, 4 bases at V and 3 bases at J, with 11 bases in the middle. The CDR3 bases are TGTGCCAGCAGCTCAATATTGGGAACAGATACGCAGTATTTT. Amino acid sequence: CASSSILGTDTQYF.

This clonotype is deemed medium-sized. This chain links TRBV6-2 or TRBV6-3 with TRBJ2-3; D unresolved. Germline V gives CDR1 MNHEY, CDR2 SVGEGT. CDR3 length: 16 amino acids. V was clipped by 7 bases and J by 0 bases, with 17 bases between them. CDR3 region: CASTDTLAASTDTQYF. The CDR3 DNA reads TGTGCCAGCACCGATACATTGGCAGCAAGCACAGATACGCAGTATTTT.

Ten or more counts support this clonotype. The rearrangement uses TRBV13 and TRBJ2-7, with unresolved D. Germline-derived CDR1 and CDR2 are PRHDT and FYEKMQ (reference sequence). Between the trimmed V and J ends, which lost 5 bases and 2 bases, there was a span of 22 bases. The CDR3 covers 17 residues. CDR3: CASSAHGVPSRTYEQYF. The CDR3 coding sequence is TGTGCCAGCAGCGCCCATGGTGTCCCGAGTCGTACCTACGAGCAGTACTTC.

This clonotype showed up many times. The chain employs TRBV19 and TRBJ2-6; no clear D. Trimming cost V 6 bases and J 3 bases, with 12 bases left between them. Germline lookup yields CDR1 LNHDA and CDR2 SQIVND (reference sequence). CDR3 size: 15 residues. DNA for the CDR3: TGTGCCAGTAGCCCTTCATCTAGTGGGGCCAACGTCCTGACTTTC. Its protein is CASSPSSSGANVLTF. Based on the CDR3 plus reference TRBV19 and TRBJ2-6, the full variable domain is DGGITQSPKYLFRKEGQNVTLSCEQNLNHDAMYWYRQDPGQGLRLIYYSQIVNDFQKGDIAEGYSVSREKKESFPLTVTSAQKNPTAFYLCASSPSSSGANVLTFGAGSRLTVL.

By sample share, this clonotype is medium-sized. This sequence joins TRBV7-9 and TRBJ2-5; 12 nucleotides agree with TRBD2. J lost 6 bases, V lost 5 bases, and 19 bases had no gene match. This CDR3 has 19 residues. In germline, CDR1 is SEHNR, CDR2 FQNEAQ (reference sequence). The CDR3, as DNA: TGTGCCAGCAGCGCCCGACTAGCGGGAGATGCCCAACTCCTGCAGACCCAGTACTTC. Its protein product is CASSARLAGDAQLLQTQYF.

Within the sample, this clonotype is medium-sized. The V gene is TRBV28, the J gene TRBJ2-7; D may be TRBD2 (5 bases). This CDR3 has 12 amino acids. The germline gives CDR1 MDHEN, CDR2 SYDVKM. With 3 bases removed from V and 3 bases from J, the gap between germline ends came to 6 bases. In nucleotides, the CDR3 is TGTGCCAGCAGTTTTGCGGGCTACGAGCAGTACTTC. The encoded protein is CASSFAGYEQYF.

By sample share, this clonotype is medium-sized. The CDR3: CSVEEGYRGETQYF. CDR3 bases: TGCAGCGTTGAGGAGGGGTATCGCGGAGAGACCCAGTACTTC. The rearrangement uses TRBV29-1 and TRBJ2-5; D is perhaps TRBD2 (6 bases). The CDR3 is 14 amino acids. The germline V gene encodes CDR1 SQVTM and CDR2 ANQGSEA. V was shortened by 3 bases and J by 4 bases, with 15 bases between the two germline ends.

This clonotype ranks as medium-sized (0.01 to 0.1%). V usage is TRBV14 and J usage is TRBJ2-5; 8 positions agree with TRBD1. The CDR3 consists of 14 residues. Trimming removed 0 bases from V and 5 bases from J; junction bases left unmatched: 2. Germline CDR1 is SGHDN and CDR2 is FVKESK. The CDR3 bases are TGTGCCAGCAGCCAAGACAGGGGGCCGGAGACCCAGTACTTC. This translates into CASSQDRGPETQYF.

This clonotype is judged medium-sized. The rearrangement joins TRBV9 to TRBJ2-3; D is unresolved. Trimming took 8 bases from V and 0 from J, leaving 10 bases between them. From germline, CDR1 is SGDLS and CDR2 YYNGEE. The CDR3 loop spans 13 amino acids. The CDR3 sequence is CASSTISTDTQYF. The CDR3, as DNA: TGTGCCAGTAGCACAATTAGCACAGATACGCAGTATTTT.

This clonotype is medium-sized within its sample. The J gene is TRBJ2-3, the V gene TRBV9, with D perhaps matching TRBD2 (5 bases). V was pared by 0 bases and J by 3 bases, with 11 bases between. The CDR3 spans 15 residues. In germline, CDR1 is SGDLS, CDR2 YYNGEE. CDR3 nucleotides: TGTGCCAGCAGCGTAGAAGAGGGTACGACAGATACGCAGTATTTT. This encodes CASSVEEGTTDTQYF.

The CDR3 loop is CATRRAGEQFF. The CDR3 DNA reads as TGTGCCACCCGACGGGCCGGTGAGCAGTTCTTC. The rearrangement links TRBV24-1 to TRBJ2-1; D not resolved. CDR3 length: 11 amino acids. Trimming cost V 9 bases and J 9 bases, with 11 bases left between them. CDR1 is KGHDR, CDR2 SFDVKD, per germline.

The V and J genes are TRBV11-2 and TRBJ2-3; the match to TRBD2 covers 11 bases. This CDR3 is built from 18 residues. CDR1 SGHAT and CDR2 FQNNGV come from the germline V gene. The J segment lost 4 bases and the V segment lost 1 base, leaving 10 bases of the junction unmatched. The CDR3 bases are TGTGCCAGCAGCTTAGCGGCACCGACTAGCGGGGAGGCAGATACGCAGTATTTT. This codes for CASSLAAPTSGEADTQYF.

This clonotype was detected many times. V usage is TRBV4-1 and J usage is TRBJ1-1, with 12 bases lining up with TRBD1. The CDR3 consists of 17 residues. Trimming at V came to 2 bases and at J to 2 bases, leaving 6 bases not matched to a gene. Per the germline V gene, CDR1 is MGHRA and CDR2 is YSYEKL. The chain's CDR3 is CASSQSGQGAKNTEAFF. CDR3 DNA: TGCGCCAGCAGCCAATCGGGACAGGGGGCGAAAAACACTGAAGCTTTCTTT.

This clonotype was counted between two and nine times. Here the CDR3 omits its conserved ending phenylalanine or tryptophan, so a read error is the likely source. The chain combines TRBV19 with TRBJ2-5; D uncertain. The CDR3 totals 15 residues. Germline V CDR1 and CDR2: LNHDA, SQIVND (reference sequence). The V end lost 0 bases, the J end lost 5 bases, and 13 bases lay between the germline ends. The CDR3 is CASSIDRQGHETQYL. The CDR3 DNA follows: TGTGCCAGTAGTATAGATCGGCAAGGCCATGAGACCCAGTACCTC.

Of note for this clonotype: A much larger clonotype is one base distant, so this may be a read error. This sequence joins TRBV4-3 and TRBJ2-4; the match to TRBD1 covers 8 bases. The CDR3 runs to 14 residues. Germline V lookup: CDR1 LGHNA, CDR2 YSLEER. V lost 4 bases to trimming and J lost 8 bases; unmatched junction nucleotides: 7. The CDR3 nucleotides read TGCGCCAGCAGCCCGGGACAGGTCGAGTACATTCAGTACTTC. Encoded protein: CASSPGQVEYIQYF.

Judged by abundance, this clonotype is medium-sized. The rearrangement links TRBV2 to TRBJ2-3, with 8 bases matching TRBD1. The length of the CDR3 is 13 residues. V shed 7 bases and J 3 bases; nucleotides not matched to a gene: 3. The germline V gene encodes CDR1 SNHLY and CDR2 FYNNEI. CDR3: CASIDRGTDTQYF. In DNA form, the CDR3 reads TGTGCCAGCATCGACAGGGGAACAGATACGCAGTATTTT.

By sample fraction, this clonotype is medium-sized. The chain links TRBV7-9 to TRBJ1-4; 9 positions match TRBD1. There are 15 residues in the CDR3. The germline CDR1 and CDR2 sequences are SEHNR and FQNEAQ (reference sequence). The junction had 9 bases not matched to a gene; V was cut back by 6 bases and J by 7 bases. The CDR3, as DNA: TGTGCCAGCAGTTCGTGGACAGGGGCAAGTGAAAAACTGTTTTTT. It codes for CASSSWTGASEKLFF.

For this clonotype: A read error is likely, as this CDR3 ends without the conserved phenylalanine or tryptophan. The V and J genes are TRBV4-3 and TRBJ1-3; 7 nucleotides align to TRBD1. CDR1 is LGHNA, CDR2 YSLEER, per germline. The J segment lost 0 bases and the V segment lost 8 bases, leaving 7 bases of the junction unmatched. This CDR3 has 15 residues. The CDR3 is CASGPDRDSGNTIYY. In nucleotides, the CDR3 is TGCGCCAGCGGCCCAGACAGGGACTCTGGAAACACCATATATTAT.

By frequency in the sample, this clonotype is medium-sized. V is TRBV7-9 and J is TRBJ2-7; D remains unclear. The germline gives CDR1 SEHNR, CDR2 FQNEAQ (reference sequence). The CDR3 contains 15 residues. The V end was cut by 5 bases, the J end by 2 bases, with 16 bases between. CDR3 region: CASSPSGSSTYEQYF. In DNA, the CDR3 is TGTGCCAGCAGCCCCTCGGGCAGCTCGACCTACGAGCAGTACTTC.

This clonotype was found many times. The CDR3 nucleotides are TGTGCCAGCAGCCAAGGTCTGTGGCATGAGCAGTTCTTC. Its protein is CASSQGLWHEQFF. V gene TRBV11-2 combines with J gene TRBJ2-1, with no clear D. Deletions cut 5 bases from V and 8 bases from J, with 13 bases between. Germline assignment: CDR1 SGHAT and CDR2 FQNNGV. The CDR3 length is 13 residues.

This clonotype is medium-sized within its sample. The chain couples TRBV7-3 to TRBJ2-1; 10 bases match TRBD2. With 5 bases clipped from V and 4 bases from J, the junction kept 8 bases outside the gene matches. The CDR3 loop spans 16 amino acids. The germline gives CDR1 SGHTA, CDR2 FQGTGA. CDR3 amino acids: CASSLSPSGGYNEQFF. The CDR3 DNA is TGTGCCAGCAGCCTCTCCCCTAGCGGGGGATACAATGAGCAGTTCTTC.

By proportion, this clonotype is medium-sized. This chain connects TRBV6-2 or TRBV6-3 to TRBJ1-5; unclear D gene. Per germline, CDR1 MNHEY and CDR2 SVGEGT. The CDR3 loop spans 14 amino acids. V dropped 6 bases and J dropped 3 bases, with 12 bases sitting between them. The CDR3 DNA follows: TGTGCCAGCAGCGACCGGGCCCCCAATCAGCCCCAGCATTTT. It codes for CASSDRAPNQPQHF.

This clonotype was seen repeatedly, ten times or more. This sequence joins TRBV12-3 or TRBV12-4 and TRBJ2-2; either TRBD1 or TRBD2 may supply D (5 bases each). The CDR3 contains 16 residues. V lost 3 bases and J 2 bases, leaving 13 bases between the germline ends. CDR3: CASSFGVRANTGELFF. The CDR3 region has the DNA TGTGCCAGCAGTTTCGGGGTCAGGGCAAACACCGGGGAGCTGTTTTTT.

By share, this clonotype ranks as medium-sized. The chain uses TRBV19 and TRBJ2-1; D may be TRBD1 (5 bases). V was trimmed by 6 bases and J by 9 bases, leaving 12 bases between them. This CDR3 has 12 residues. The V gene's germline CDR1 is LNHDA and CDR2 SQIVND (reference sequence). The CDR3 loop reads CASSPQGSEQFF. In DNA, the CDR3 is TGTGCCAGTAGCCCCCAGGGTAGTGAGCAGTTCTTC.